Presented here are 17 T cell receptor beta chains from one specimen sequenced in a study of a mutant IDH1 vaccine in newly diagnosed glioma. The time point here: week 47, end of study. Each dose of the vaccine consisted of 300 ug of mutant IDH1 20-mer peptide, with topical imiquimod. The antigens these receptors bind are not known. Profiled with immunoSEQ multiplex PCR; TCRdb holds only in-frame clones, not every one. Among about 50,000 clones listed, around 85% were seen once. Sequencing was performed on PBMCs, taken from a glioma patient whose treatment included an IDH1 peptide vaccine. The receptors here all came from a woman aged 25 to 39 with glioma. Some clones in this sample may be carry-over from other donors' samples.

This clone was picked up a small number of times. At one end the junction does not follow the germline gene, possibly because of a read error. The chain carries TRBV27 and TRBJ2-7, with 9 nucleotides matching TRBD1. This CDR3 contains 14 residues. The germline CDR1 and CDR2 sequences are MNHEY and SMNVEV (reference sequence). CDR3 in DNA: TGTGCCAGCAGTTCTCCGGGACAGGGTGGCAGAGGGCACTTC. Translation: CASSSPGQGGRGHF.

The chain uses TRBV29-1 and TRBJ2-3; 8 bases are shared with TRBD1. The germline V gene encodes CDR1 SQVTM and CDR2 ANQGSEA. Germline trimming cut 4 bases from V and 1 base from J; bases unmatched to any gene: 19. The CDR3 sequence is 19 residues long. The CDR3 here is CSVVGAGTGIGFGTDTQYF. CDR3 nucleotide sequence: TGCAGCGTTGTGGGAGCCGGGACAGGTATTGGGTTTGGCACAGATACGCAGTATTTT.

The genes are TRBV10-3 and TRBJ2-4; TRBD2 is a possible D gene (6 bases). V shed 6 bases and J shed 2 bases, with 8 bases lying between them. The CDR3 loop spans 13 amino acids. The germline V gene has CDR1 ENHRY and CDR2 SYGVKD. The CDR3 reads CAISRDSKNIQYF. DNA for the CDR3: TGTGCCATCAGCCGGGACTCCAAAAACATTCAGTACTTC.

The gene calls are TRBV11-1 and TRBJ1-2, with unresolved D. The germline V gene encodes CDR1 SGHAT and CDR2 FQDESV (reference sequence). Between the trimmed V and J ends, which lost 2 bases and 1 base, there was a span of 8 bases. The CDR3 extends over 14 amino acids. The chain's CDR3 is CASSLTQDNYGYTF. CDR3 in DNA: TGTGCCAGCAGCTTAACGCAGGATAACTATGGCTACACCTTC.

The gene calls are TRBV4-2 and TRBJ1-1, with 8 bases identical to TRBD1. V dropped 4 bases and J dropped 6; count of bases not matched to a gene: 10. There are 15 residues in the CDR3. Germline V gene data show CDR1 as LGHNA and CDR2 as YNFKEQ. In nucleotides, the CDR3 is TGTGCCAGCAGCCTTTGGCAGGGGGCCGACTCTGAAGCTTTCTTT. Amino acid sequence: CASSLWQGADSEAFF.

The chain carries TRBV19 and TRBJ2-7; D perhaps matches TRBD1 (6 bases). The V and J ends lost 10 bases and 3 bases respectively, with 22 bases between them. CDR3 length: 15 residues. CDR1 is LNHDA and CDR2 is SQIVND in the germline V gene (reference sequence). CDR3 sequence (DNA): TGTGCCACCTCCCCCCTAAACAGGGATCGCTACGAGCAGTACTTC. Its translation is CATSPLNRDRYEQYF. Full variable domain (missing parts from reference TRBV19 and TRBJ2-7): DGGITQSPKYLFRKEGQNVTLSCEQNLNHDAMYWYRQDPGQGLRLIYYSQIVNDFQKGDIAEGYSVSREKKESFPLTVTSAQKNPTAFYLCATSPLNRDRYEQYFGPGTRLTVT.

This clone was counted between two and nine times. V usage is TRBV4-1 and J usage is TRBJ1-3; maybe TRBD1 (6 bases). Deletions cut 4 bases from V and 0 bases from J, with 13 bases between. Germline CDR1 and CDR2: MGHRA and YSYEKL. The CDR3 contains 16 residues. The DNA for the CDR3 is TGCGCCAGCAGCCTGGGGGAGGGGGACTCTGGAAACACCATATATTTT. It is translated as CASSLGEGDSGNTIYF.

The chain is built from TRBV5-5 and TRBJ2-7; D is perhaps TRBD1 (5 bases). The CDR3 length is 15 residues. Germline-derived CDR1 and CDR2 are SGHKS and YYEKEE (reference sequence). The germline V and J ends were trimmed by 1 base and 3 bases, with 14 bases remaining between them. The CDR3 is CASSLSQGKSYEQYF. The CDR3, as DNA: TGTGCCAGCAGCTTGTCCCAGGGAAAAAGCTACGAGCAGTACTTC.

The chain combines TRBV6-1 with TRBJ1-3; D remains ambiguous. The V and J ends lost 8 bases and 3 bases respectively, with 5 bases between them. The germline gives CDR1 MNHNS, CDR2 SASEGT. The CDR3 totals 11 residues. The DNA for the CDR3 is TGTGCCAGCCCCGATGGAAACACCATATATTTT. Translated: CASPDGNTIYF.

This clone was recorded a few times. The genes are TRBV19 and TRBJ2-1, with 9 bases that match TRBD2. Germline CDR1 LNHDA, CDR2 SQIVND (reference sequence). This CDR3 has 13 amino acids. V lost 7 bases, J lost 6 bases, and 4 bases stayed unmatched. In DNA, the CDR3 is TGTGCCAGTACCTTGACTAGCGGCAATGAGCAGTTCTTC. Translating gives CASTLTSGNEQFF.

The chain uses TRBV6-5 and TRBJ1-1; no clear D gene. The germline V gene encodes CDR1 MNHEY and CDR2 SVGAGI. The CDR3 spans 16 residues. Trimming took 0 bases from V and 4 from J, leaving 15 bases between them. The CDR3: CASSYSDGLSATEAFF. CDR3 in DNA: TGTGCCAGCAGTTACTCGGACGGCCTCTCGGCCACTGAAGCTTTCTTT.

This chain joins TRBV5-6 and TRBJ2-7; TRBD1 agrees at 8 bases. Germline CDR1 and CDR2: SGHDT and YYEEEE. V was pared by 4 bases and J by 1 base, with 4 bases of the junction left unmatched. This CDR3 spans 14 amino acids. CDR3 sequence reads: CASSPGQGSYEQYF. The CDR3 DNA sequence: TGTGCCAGCAGCCCAGGACAGGGATCCTACGAGCAGTACTTC.

The chain recombines TRBV6-5 with TRBJ2-7, with 8 bases matching TRBD1. The CDR3 totals 14 residues. Germline V lookup: CDR1 MNHEY, CDR2 SVGAGI. V dropped 7 bases and J dropped 2; count of bases not matched to a gene: 7. The CDR3 loop reads CASKATGETYEQYF. The CDR3 bases are TGTGCCAGCAAAGCGACAGGGGAGACCTACGAGCAGTACTTC.

The rearrangement joins TRBV1 to TRBJ2-7; TRBD2 is taken as the D call from the table, unchecked against the DNA. TRBV1 is a pseudogene segment. There are 18 residues in the CDR3. The CDR3 coding sequence is TGCACCAGCAGCCAAGGCCGACTAGTAGCGATTTTGCTTCTCGAGCAGTACTTC. This translates into CTSSQGRLVAILLLEQYF.

This clone appeared a single time. The genes are TRBV30 and TRBJ1-2; D is possibly TRBD1 (6 bases). The CDR3 covers 11 residues. V dropped 5 bases and J dropped 4 bases, with 8 bases sitting between them. Looked up from germline, CDR1 is GTSNPN and CDR2 is SVGIG (reference sequence). The CDR3 DNA is TGTGCCTGGCAGGGGACCTATGGCTACACCTTC. Protein: CAWQGTYGYTF.

This clone was recorded only once. The rearrangement joins TRBV29-1 to TRBJ2-1, with TRBD1 matching 9 bases. This CDR3 is 14 amino acids long. Germline V gives CDR1 SQVTM, CDR2 ANQGSEA. The trim removed 3 bases at V and 4 bases at J, leaving 4 bases unmatched. CDR3 region: CSVELTGGYNEQFF. The CDR3 DNA reads as TGCAGCGTTGAGCTGACAGGGGGATACAATGAGCAGTTCTTC.

The chain recombines TRBV7-9 with TRBJ2-7; D might be TRBD1 (5 bases). The CDR3 is 14 amino acids. Trimming removed 4 bases at V and 0 bases at J, with 10 bases between. The germline V gene encodes CDR1 SEHNR and CDR2 FQNEAQ (reference sequence). CDR3 bases: TGTGCCAGCAGCTCCGGACACCACTCCTACGAGCAGTACTTC. It encodes CASSSGHHSYEQYF.